This TCR beta chain originates from a study of blood T cell repertoires in COVID-19. Germline CDR1 is LGHNT and CDR2 is FRNRAP. The CDR3 totals 16 residues. V was cut by 7 bases and J by 8 bases, with 25 bases left in between. The table came from immunoSEQ multiplex PCR; TCRdb's copy has only in-frame clones and leaves some out. The top ten clones hold about 2.4% of a sample with about 220,000 clones, approximately 85% of them seen once. The TCR sequence derives from a woman between 70 and 85 years old with COVID-19, enrolled during active disease. The source material was peripheral blood. This chain connects TRBV12-5 to TRBJ2-3, with TRBD1 as a possible D gene (5 bases). The CDR3 DNA is TGTGCTAGTGCCCTCGGCTTACAAGGGGCACACGGTACGCAGTATTTT. This translates into CASALGLQGAHGTQYF.